This is a list of T cell receptor beta chains from one sample in a study of radiotherapy plus CTLA-4 blockade in lung cancer. Only in-frame clones appear in the TCRdb table, and some are missing; sequencing was by immunoSEQ multiplex PCR. The sample comprises 70,000 to 95,000 clones, approximately 82% of which are singletons, and more than 14% rests with the top ten. The sample consisted of peripheral blood, taken from a patient treated with radiotherapy plus ipilimumab. Every receptor here comes from a human donor with non-small cell lung cancer that progressed on radiotherapy plus ipilimumab. CDR3s include the opening cysteine and the closing phenylalanine or tryptophan. Clone size appears in some rows only: once, few, many, or a class for an expanded clone.

V gene: TRBV4-1; clone size: .; CDR3 protein: CASSQAVSGTGVPEQYF
V gene: TRBV6-1; clone size: .; CDR3 protein: CASSEYRGTEAFF
V gene: TRBV7-9; clone size: .; CDR3 protein: CASSLSPGGYGYTF
V gene: TRBV7-2; clone size: .; CDR3 protein: CASSSPPPGKLFF
V gene: TRBV27; clone size: .; CDR3 protein: CASSHTGRDTEAFF
V gene: TRBV18; clone size: .; CDR3 protein: CASSPRTGGYSGEQYF
V gene: TRBV5-1; clone size: .; CDR3 protein: CASSLASGGAREQFF
V gene: TRBV29-1; clone size: .; CDR3 protein: CSVDRSSYNEQFF
V gene: TRBV28; clone size: .; CDR3 protein: CASSSHEADTQYF
V gene: TRBV6-6; clone size: .; CDR3 protein: CASLRGPNSNQPQHF
V gene: TRBV28; clone size: .; CDR3 protein: CASSLVGRSGNSPLHF
V gene: TRBV14; clone size: few; CDR3 protein: CASSQEYGGGYTF
V gene: TRBV6-6; clone size: .; CDR3 protein: CATSKGLSSGNTIYF
V gene: TRBV9; clone size: .; CDR3 protein: CASTPGAQSGIGAFF
V gene: TRBV14; clone size: .; CDR3 protein: CASSQPRGRAGFLSISPYNEQFF
V gene: TRBV9; clone size: .; CDR3 protein: CASSARAGETQYF
V gene: TRBV6-5; clone size: .; CDR3 protein: CASSRDRAPYEQYF
V gene: TRBV7-3; clone size: .; CDR3 protein: CASSLTSGRGYNEQFF
V gene: TRBV19; clone size: .; CDR3 protein: CASSMLERRIGELFF
V gene: TRBV4-3; clone size: .; CDR3 protein: CASSQDPLSSRAQYF
V gene: TRBV5-6; clone size: few; CDR3 protein: CASANNSPLHF
V gene: TRBV7-2; clone size: .; CDR3 protein: CASSLGGAPAVQETQYF
V gene: TRBV7-6; clone size: .; CDR3 protein: CASSLGTPGYEQYF
V gene: TRBV7-6; clone size: .; CDR3 protein: CASSSLTSGGYEQYF
V gene: TRBV7-2; clone size: .; CDR3 protein: CASSFGITDTQYF
V gene: TRBV5-1; clone size: .; CDR3 protein: CASSTTGIFTDTQYF
V gene: TRBV6-5; clone size: .; CDR3 protein: CASSYSGQRGNTIYF
V gene: TRBV19; clone size: .; CDR3 protein: CASSILDRSYGYTF
V gene: TRBV30; clone size: .; CDR3 protein: CAWSVEQSARQYF
V gene: TRBV19; clone size: once; CDR3 protein: CASSQQGAGELFF
V gene: TRBV30; clone size: .; CDR3 protein: CAWSVRTSSYNEQFF
V gene: TRBV19; clone size: few; CDR3 protein: CASSPLGWGTYGYTF
V gene: TRBV20-1; clone size: .; CDR3 protein: CSWGTGEQYF
V gene: TRBV27; clone size: .; CDR3 protein: CASRSGDLGYTF
V gene: TRBV29-1; clone size: .; CDR3 protein: CSSGGVGEAFF
V gene: TRBV19; clone size: .; CDR3 protein: CASSIVSGVNTEAFF